Listed below are T cell receptor beta chains from one sample, sequenced in a study of Ad26.COV2.S vaccination and SARS-CoV-2 variants. The table came from immunoSEQ multiplex PCR; TCRdb's copy has only in-frame clones and leaves some out. The sample holds some 480,000 clones, 87% seen once. This specimen was peripheral blood, taken in a trial of Ad26.COV2.S vaccine versus placebo. The receptors were gathered from a person between 18 and 65 years old who received the Ad26.COV2.S COVID-19 vaccine or a placebo. Both conserved end residues are part of each CDR3. The D gene is left open where the match is weak. Not every row has a clone size; where given, it reads once, few, many or a size class.

j_call d_call clone_size v_call cdr3_nt cdr3_aa
TRBJ1-2 TRBD1 - TRBV7-9 TGTGCCAGCAGCTTAGGCGGGACAGGGGACGGCGCGTACTATGGCTACACCTTC CASSLGGTGDGAYYGYTF
TRBJ1-4 - - TRBV28 TGTGCCAGCGGGATAACAGGGAGTGGGGTTAAAGAAAAACTGTTTTTT CASGITGSGVKEKLFF
TRBJ2-7 - few TRBV4-1 TGCGCCAGCAGCCAAGAGGAGGGGTCCTACGAGCAGTACTTC CASSQEEGSYEQYF
TRBJ1-2 - - TRBV19 TGTGCCAGTAGTATCGGCCCCGGAGGGGGCTACACCTTC CASSIGPGGGYTF
TRBJ2-1 - - TRBV7-2 TGTGCCAGCAGCTTCCCCTCCTACAATGAGCAGTTCTTC CASSFPSYNEQFF
TRBJ1-1 - - TRBV7-8 TGTGCCAGCAGCTTATCGGGCCTCGAAGCTTTCTTT CASSLSGLEAFF
TRBJ2-1 TRBD2 - TRBV2 TGTGCCAGCTTAGCGGGAGGGTACAATGAGCAGTTCTTC CASLAGGYNEQFF
TRBJ1-1 - - TRBV18 TGTGCCAGCTCACTTTCTGGAGGCACCATGAACACTGAAGCTTTCTTT CASSLSGGTMNTEAFF
TRBJ2-1 - - TRBV2 TGTGCCAGCAGTGAGGACGGGAGCTCCTACAATGAGCAGTTCTTC CASSEDGSSYNEQFF
TRBJ1-2 TRBD1 - TRBV10-2 TGCGCCAGCAGTGAGCCGCGGGACAGTCGAGCTAACTATGGCTACACCTTC CASSEPRDSRANYGYTF
TRBJ2-7 - - TRBV2 TGTGCCAGCAGCCCGGGATTCGGGACTCCCTCCTACGAGCAGTACTTC CASSPGFGTPSYEQYF
TRBJ2-1 - - TRBV4-3 TGCGCCAGCCATACCCACCCCCAGCGACGGGGGAAAGGGGGTGAGCAGTTCTTC CASHTHPQRRGKGGEQFF
TRBJ1-2 TRBD1 - TRBV6-5 TGTGCCAGCAGTTACTCGACAGGGGGAAGCGGCTACACCTTC CASSYSTGGSGYTF
TRBJ2-7 - once TRBV6-2/TRBV6-3 TGTGCCAGCAGTGGCCCGCGGCGGGATAGGTCCTACGAGCAGTACTTC CASSGPRRDRSYEQYF
TRBJ1-2 TRBD1 - TRBV5-1 TGCGCCAGCAGCTTGGAAAGGCGGACAGGATCCTATGGCTACACCTTC CASSLERRTGSYGYTF